This TCR beta chain stems from a study of T cell responses to AZD1222 COVID-19 vaccine. The protocol was immunoSEQ multiplex PCR, while the TCRdb copy is restricted to in-frame clones and leaves out a portion. The sample lists over 85,000 clones, around 90% occurring once. The CDR3 sequence is 16 residues long. Losses at the gene ends were 3 bases for V and 3 bases for J; bases not matched to a gene: 8. Germline V gene lookup returns CDR1 MGHDK and CDR2 SYGVNS. This sequence was found in an adult in good health. The rearrangement links TRBV25-1 to TRBJ2-3, with 8 bases matching TRBD2. The starting material was peripheral blood, obtained on day 0 of AZD1222 vaccination. The DNA of the CDR3 is TGTGCCAGCAGTGACAGTCTCGGGGGGGGGACAGATACGCAGTATTTT. As protein: CASSDSLGGGTDTQYF.